Below, 2 T cell receptor beta chains from the same sample are listed, as sequenced in a study of T cell clonotyping in hematopoietic cell transplantation. The data were produced by immunoSEQ multiplex PCR, yet TCRdb's version contains in-frame clones alone and is incomplete. This repertoire shows around 4,000 clones, around 93% found once; its top ten account for approximately 0.88%. This specimen consisted of PBMCs, obtained 30 days after allogeneic stem cell transplant. Every receptor here comes from a male patient aged 50 or older who had an allogeneic stem cell transplant from a related donor, so the T cells may come from the graft donor. Some clones in this sample may be carry-over from other donors' samples.

The V gene is TRBV5-1, the J gene TRBJ1-1; no clear D gene. Germline V gene data show CDR1 as SGHRS and CDR2 as YFSETQ. Deletions cut 3 bases from V and 0 bases from J, with 9 bases between. There are 14 residues in the CDR3. Written as DNA, the CDR3 is TGCGCCAGCAGCTCGAGCGGACTGAACACTGAAGCTTTCTTT. Encoded protein: CASSSSGLNTEAFF.

The count of this clone is one. The rearrangement links TRBV9 to TRBJ2-7; tentatively, D is TRBD2 (5 bases). The CDR3 covers 14 residues. From germline, CDR1 is SGDLS and CDR2 YYNGEE. Trimming cost V 4 bases and J 6 bases, with 17 bases left between them. The CDR3 bases are TGTGCCAGCAGCCTTGCCGGGGATCCCCTCGAGCAGTACTTC. Its translation: CASSLAGDPLEQYF. Looking up the rest from reference TRBV9 and TRBJ2-7 gives the full variable domain: DSGVTQTPKHLITATGQRVTLRCSPRSGDLSVYWYQQSLDQGLQFLIQYYNGEERAKGNILERFSAQQFPDLHSELNLSSLELGDSALYFCASSLAGDPLEQYFGPGTRLTVT.